The 16 T cell receptor beta chains below were found in one sample sequenced in a study of T-cell memory formation after mild COVID-19. Each CDR3 protein gets one entry after TCRdb re-called the 5' RACE reads with MiXCR. The table shows 400,000 to 500,000 distinct CDR3 sequences, with about 19% occurring only once. Sequencing was performed on PBMCs or a T cell subset sorted from them (not recorded which). The receptor set was obtained from an adult woman who had mild COVID-19 (a few samples of this study predate the infection). Cell type and time point are not known.

Only a few counts were recorded for this clonotype. The chain employs TRBV7-9 and TRBJ1-1, with a tentative D call TRBD1 (5 bases). CDR3 length: 14 residues. The V end was cut by 0 bases, the J end by 3 bases, with 8 bases between. CDR1 and CDR2 from the germline V gene are SEHNR and FQNEAQ (reference sequence). The CDR3 is CASSLATADTEAFF. CDR3 DNA sequence: TGTGCCAGCAGCTTAGCGACAGCAGACACTGAAGCTTTCTTT.

This clonotype has only a few counts. The chain uses TRBV28 and TRBJ2-5; TRBD2 matches at 15 bases. The germline V gene has CDR1 MDHEN and CDR2 SYDVKM. V lost 3 bases and J lost 1; bases outside the gene matches: 12. The CDR3 covers 20 residues. The CDR3 loop is CASSFTPGLAGGTSQETQYF. The CDR3 DNA follows: TGTGCCAGCAGTTTCACCCCCGGACTAGCGGGAGGGACCTCCCAAGAGACCCAGTACTTC.

In nucleotides, the CDR3 is TGTGCCAGCAGCCGAGGACTAGGGGGCACAGATACGCAGTATTTT. Residues: CASSRGLGGTDTQYF. The chain employs TRBV7-9 and TRBJ2-3; 7 bases line up with TRBD2. The ends lost 5 bases at V and 1 base at J; junction bases unmatched: 6. Germline-derived CDR1 and CDR2 are SEHNR and FQNEAQ (reference sequence). The CDR3 is 15 residues long.

This clonotype was counted a few times. This chain links TRBV5-4 with TRBJ2-5; perhaps TRBD2 as D (6 bases). From germline, CDR1 is SGHNT and CDR2 YYREEE (reference sequence). The CDR3 is 18 amino acids. V was cut by 0 bases and J by 2 bases, with 20 bases left in between. DNA for the CDR3: TGTGCCAGCAGCTTGGGTGGGACTTACCAAGGGGCACAAGAGACCCAGTACTTC. Its protein is CASSLGGTYQGAQETQYF.

Comment on this clonotype: A junction end diverges from the germline sequence, so it may reflect a read error. The chain carries TRBV27 and TRBJ1-3; D gene uncertain. CDR1 is MNHEY, CDR2 SMNVEV, per germline (reference sequence). CDR3 length: 13 amino acids. The CDR3 bases are TGTGCCAGCAGCTTATTTTGGGGAAACACCATATATTTT. It is translated as CASSLFWGNTIYF.

This clonotype has only a few counts. CDR3 sequence reads: CASSGRFRTGGNTIYF. The CDR3 DNA sequence: TGTGCCAGCAGCGGAAGATTTAGGACCGGTGGAAACACCATATATTTT. This chain joins TRBV5-5 and TRBJ1-3; D uncertain. Trimming shortened V by 4 bases and J by 3 bases, and 17 bases separated the two germline ends. The germline gives CDR1 SGHKS, CDR2 YYEKEE (reference sequence). This CDR3 region has 16 residues.

The chain links TRBV7-9 to TRBJ1-1, with TRBD1 as a possible D gene (5 bases). Between the trimmed V and J ends, which lost 1 base and 7 bases, there was a span of 10 bases. The CDR3 covers 13 residues. CDR1 and CDR2 from the germline V gene are SEHNR and FQNEAQ (reference sequence). CDR3 in amino acids: CASSLGGGFEAFF. The CDR3 region has the DNA TGTGCCAGCAGCTTAGGTGGGGGTTTTGAAGCTTTCTTT.

This clonotype turned up a few times. The rearrangement joins TRBV3-1 to TRBJ2-2; maybe TRBD1 (5 bases). Germline-derived CDR1 and CDR2 are LGHDT and YNNKEL (reference sequence). Trimming took 0 bases from V and 3 from J, leaving 17 bases between them. The CDR3 is made up of 18 amino acids. DNA for the CDR3: TGTGCCAGCAGCCAAGAAAGTCGGGCAGGGTTTTACACCGGGGAGCTGTTTTTT. Translation: CASSQESRAGFYTGELFF. Based on the CDR3 plus reference TRBV3-1 and TRBJ2-2, the full variable domain is DTAVSQTPKYLVTQMGNDKSIKCEQNLGHDTMYWYKQDSKKFLKIMFSYNNKELIINETVPNRFSPKSPDKAHLNLHINSLELGDSAVYFCASSQESRAGFYTGELFFGEGSRLTVL.

This chain connects TRBV27 to TRBJ2-1, with D tentatively TRBD2 (5 bases). CDR3 length: 12 amino acids. Germline V CDR1 and CDR2: MNHEY, SMNVEV (reference sequence). Trimming removed 6 bases at V and 4 bases at J, with 7 bases between. CDR3 residues: CASSGIYNEQFF. The CDR3 region has the DNA TGTGCCAGCAGCGGGATTTACAATGAGCAGTTCTTC.

In this sample, this clonotype turned up a few times. The chain couples TRBV30 to TRBJ2-3; TRBD2 matches at 13 bases. V dropped 4 bases and J dropped 3; count of bases not matched to a gene: 1. Germline V CDR1 and CDR2: GTSNPN, SVGIG (reference sequence). The CDR3 totals 14 residues. Here the CDR3 reads CAWTLAGGTDTQYF. CDR3 DNA: TGTGCCTGGACACTAGCGGGAGGGACAGATACGCAGTATTTT.

The chain has TRBV5-1 and TRBJ1-1; no firm D call. Germline loops: CDR1 SGHRS, CDR2 YFSETQ. There are 14 residues in the CDR3. The ends were cut back, 0 bases at V and 7 bases at J, with 13 bases in the middle. CDR3 in amino acids: CASSLENQKDEAFF. The CDR3 nucleotides are TGCGCCAGCAGCTTGGAGAATCAGAAGGATGAAGCTTTCTTT.

The genes are TRBV3-1 and TRBJ2-7; D is ambiguous. This CDR3 has 17 amino acids. V was pared by 3 bases and J by 0 bases, with 18 bases between. CDR1 is LGHDT and CDR2 is YNNKEL in the germline V gene (reference sequence). The CDR3 here is CASSHRLSDKPSYEQYF. The CDR3 coding sequence is TGTGCCAGCAGCCATCGCCTATCCGACAAGCCCTCCTACGAGCAGTACTTC.

This clonotype was recorded once. This chain uses TRBV4-1 with TRBJ2-1; D may match TRBD1 or TRBD2 (5 bases each). The CDR3 has 16 amino acids. The V end lost 3 bases, the J end lost 5 bases, and 17 bases lay between the germline ends. Germline V lookup: CDR1 MGHRA, CDR2 YSYEKL. DNA of the CDR3: TGCGCCAGCAGCCAGCCGCTCGGGACGTCGAACAATGAGCAGTTCTTC. It specifies CASSQPLGTSNNEQFF.

The chain recombines TRBV12-3 or TRBV12-4 with TRBJ2-2, with 7 bases matching TRBD2. The trim removed 6 bases at V and 0 bases at J, leaving 7 bases unmatched. The CDR3 covers 16 residues. CDR3 nucleotides: TGTGCCAGCAGCCGATGGGGGGGAGCGAACACCGGGGAGCTGTTTTTT. Translated: CASSRWGGANTGELFF.

The chain employs TRBV12-3 or TRBV12-4 and TRBJ1-1, with 9 bases fitting TRBD1. The CDR3 extends over 14 amino acids. The trim removed 5 bases at V and 6 bases at J, leaving 7 bases unmatched. The CDR3 loop reads CASSLRDRGAEAFF. CDR3 nucleotides: TGTGCCAGCAGTCTACGTGACAGGGGGGCTGAAGCTTTCTTT.

Regarding this clonotype: One end of the junction varies from germline; a read error may be responsible. The rearrangement joins TRBV3-1 to TRBJ1-1; D is ambiguous. CDR3 length: 12 amino acids. Germline V lookup: CDR1 LGHDT, CDR2 YNNKEL (reference sequence). CDR3 sequence (DNA): TGCCCCAATAGTACAGTGAACACTGAAGCTTTCTTT. Amino acids: CPNSTVNTEAFF.